Shown below are 8 T cell receptor beta chains from a single sample sequenced in a study of control samples from healthy donors and cancer patients (dated by TCRdb to the early 2020s). Receptor libraries were prepared by the immunoSEQ multiplex PCR assay. TCRdb took over this immuneACCESS table, retaining in-frame rearrangements with V and J assigned. Such tables are incomplete; in checked studies, under half of the missing clones stem from an unresolved V gene, and the remainder is unexplained. This sample lists 150,000 to 180,000 clones; about 94% were detected once. 2.4% of the sample goes to the ten largest clones. The sequencing sample was made of blood. These receptor sequences come from a man aged 45-65 years in good health.

V gene TRBV12-2 combines with J gene TRBJ1-1; the table's TRBD1 call for D was not verified on the DNA. TRBV12-2 is noted as a pseudogene. The CDR3 loop spans 18 amino acids. The CDR3 loop is CASRLARSGQGMATEAFF. The CDR3 DNA sequence: TGTGCAAGTCGCTTAGCACGTTCGGGACAGGGGATGGCCACTGAAGCTTTCTTT.

The chain employs TRBV28 and TRBJ1-5; a possible D gene is TRBD1 (6 bases). Deletions cut 1 base from V and 5 bases from J, with 12 bases between. There are 15 residues in the CDR3. CDR1 and CDR2 (germline): MDHEN, SYDVKM. The CDR3 here is CASSLSGGWDQPQHF. CDR3 DNA sequence: TGTGCCAGCAGTTTATCGGGGGGCTGGGATCAGCCCCAGCATTTT. The variable domain in full, completed from reference TRBV28 and TRBJ1-5, reads DVKVTQSSRYLVKRTGEKVFLECVQDMDHENMFWYRQDPGLGLRLIYFSYDVKMKEKGDIPEGYSVSREKKERFSLILESASTNQTSMYLCASSLSGGWDQPQHFGDGTRLSIL.

This chain uses TRBV13 with TRBJ2-2; 16 bases are a match to TRBD2. The junction had 9 bases not matched to a gene; V was cut back by 5 bases and J by 3 bases. The length of the CDR3 is 19 residues. Germline V CDR1 and CDR2: PRHDT, FYEKMQ (reference sequence). The chain's CDR3 is CASSLPGLAGGRDTGELFF. The CDR3, as DNA: TGTGCCAGCAGCCTACCGGGACTAGCGGGAGGGCGCGACACCGGGGAGCTGTTTTTT.

V and J are TRBV7-9 and TRBJ1-5; D is unclear. CDR1 and CDR2 from the germline V gene are SEHNR and FQNEAQ (reference sequence). CDR3 length: 15 amino acids. V gave up 4 bases and J gave up 5 bases, with 15 bases separating them. CDR3 protein: CASSSTDSPYQPQHF. CDR3 nucleotides: TGTGCCAGCAGCTCCACGGACTCACCCTATCAGCCCCAGCATTTT.

This chain uses TRBV7-3 with TRBJ1-1; the D gene is possibly TRBD1 (5 bases). V lost 5 bases and J 0 bases, leaving 10 bases between the germline ends. Germline CDR1 SGHTA, CDR2 FQGTGA. The CDR3 runs to 14 residues. CDR3 protein: CASSRDGLNTEAFF. The CDR3 nucleotides read TGTGCCAGCAGCCGGGACGGTCTGAACACTGAAGCTTTCTTT.

The chain has TRBV6-6 and TRBJ2-7, with 10 bases aligning to TRBD1. The CDR3 length is 15 residues. J gave up 4 bases and V 5 bases, and 8 bases lay outside the gene matches. From germline, CDR1 is MNHNY and CDR2 SVGAGI (reference sequence). The CDR3 nucleotides read TGTGCCAGCAGTACACAGACAGGGGGCGCGTACGAGCAGTACTTC. Translated, it gives CASSTQTGGAYEQYF.

This clone was seen a single time. The chain joins TRBV5-4 to TRBJ1-2, with 7 bases fitting TRBD1. The V segment lost 4 bases and the J segment 1 base; nucleotides outside the gene matches: 10. The germline CDR1 and CDR2 sequences are SGHNT and YYREEE (reference sequence). The CDR3 sequence is 16 residues long. CDR3 DNA: TGTGCCAGCAGCCCCCCAGTTGGGACAGATAACTATGGCTACACCTTC. Amino acid sequence: CASSPPVGTDNYGYTF.

V gene TRBV24-1 combines with J gene TRBJ1-6, with unresolved D. The CDR3 is 13 residues long. Germline V gene lookup returns CDR1 KGHDR and CDR2 SFDVKD. Trimming removed 3 bases at V and 8 bases at J, with 7 bases between. Written as DNA, the CDR3 is TGTGCCACCAGTGATACCAACGATTCACCCCTCCACTTT. The encoded protein is CATSDTNDSPLHF.